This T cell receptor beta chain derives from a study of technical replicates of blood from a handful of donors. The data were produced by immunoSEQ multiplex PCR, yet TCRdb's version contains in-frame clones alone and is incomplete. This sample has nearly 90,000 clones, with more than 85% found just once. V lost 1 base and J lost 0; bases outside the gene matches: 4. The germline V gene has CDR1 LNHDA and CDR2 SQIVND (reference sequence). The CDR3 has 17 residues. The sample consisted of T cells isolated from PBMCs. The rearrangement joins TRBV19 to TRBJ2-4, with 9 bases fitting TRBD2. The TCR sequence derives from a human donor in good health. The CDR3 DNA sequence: TGTGCCAGTAGTATAGGTCGACTAGCGGTAGCCAAAAACATTCAGTACTTC. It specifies CASSIGRLAVAKNIQYF. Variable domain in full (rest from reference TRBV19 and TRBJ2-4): DGGITQSPKYLFRKEGQNVTLSCEQNLNHDAMYWYRQDPGQGLRLIYYSQIVNDFQKGDIAEGYSVSREKKESFPLTVTSAQKNPTAFYLCASSIGRLAVAKNIQYFGAGTRLSVL.